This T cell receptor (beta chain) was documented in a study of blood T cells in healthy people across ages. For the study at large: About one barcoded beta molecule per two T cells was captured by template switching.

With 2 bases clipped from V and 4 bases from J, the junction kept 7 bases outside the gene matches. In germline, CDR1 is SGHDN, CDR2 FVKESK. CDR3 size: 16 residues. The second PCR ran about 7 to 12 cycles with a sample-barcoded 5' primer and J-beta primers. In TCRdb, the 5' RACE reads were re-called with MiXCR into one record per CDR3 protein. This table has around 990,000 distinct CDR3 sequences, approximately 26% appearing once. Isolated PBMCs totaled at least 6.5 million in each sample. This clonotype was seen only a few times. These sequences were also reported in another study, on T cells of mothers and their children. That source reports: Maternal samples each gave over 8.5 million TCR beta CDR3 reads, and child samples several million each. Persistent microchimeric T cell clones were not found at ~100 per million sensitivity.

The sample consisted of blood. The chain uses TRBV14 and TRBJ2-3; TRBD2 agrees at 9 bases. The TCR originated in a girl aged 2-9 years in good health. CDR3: CASSQLKAGGADTQYF. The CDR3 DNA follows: TGTGCCAGCAGCCAACTAAAAGCGGGAGGTGCAGATACGCAGTATTTT.